In this sample, the clone carrying this T cell receptor (beta chain) turned up a few times. Its specificity is not known. These data come from a study of CD8 T cells in ankylosing spondylitis. Points from the study as a whole: Disease-associated clones were reportedly significantly overrepresented in matched ankylosing spondylitis synovial fluid. Disease-linked clones displayed a CD8+ phenotype and appeared relatively rarely in peripheral blood.

As the method for making TCR beta libraries, quantitative 5'-RACE with molecular barcodes was used. One entry per CDR3 protein, called by TCRdb with MiXCR from the 5' RACE reads. The table records 230,000 or so distinct CDR3 sequences, 18% of them present only once. J lost 2 bases, V lost 6 bases, and 1 base had no gene match. The CDR3 consists of 13 residues. Germline V gives CDR1 SGHTA, CDR2 FQGTGA. The chain combines TRBV7-3 with TRBJ2-3; TRBD2 agrees at 8 bases. Sequencing was carried out using blood, either unsorted or a sorted T cell fraction (not recorded which). The clonotype comes from a male donor with ankylosing spondylitis or in good health (not recorded which). CDR3 bases: TGTGCCAGCAGACTAGCGGTCACAGATACGCAGTATTTT. Encoded protein: CASRLAVTDTQYF.